This is a list of T cell receptor beta chains from one sample in a study of blood T cell repertoires in COVID-19. TCRdb's table, derived via immunoSEQ multiplex PCR, lists solely in-frame clones and lacks some. The repertoire holds about 80,000 clones, with roughly 80% as singletons. Sequenced material: peripheral blood. Receptors originate from a woman in her seventies with acute or convalescent COVID-19. CDR3s include the opening cysteine and the closing phenylalanine or tryptophan. A D gene is named only where the DNA matches it firmly. Size is stated for part of the rows, as once, few or many counts, or as a class when the clone is expanded.

.	14	.	TRBV6-4	TRBJ2-2	CASSEGAYTGELFF	TGTGCCAGCAGTGAGGGGGCATACACCGGGGAGCTGTTTTTT
TRBD1	13	.	TRBV2	TRBJ2-7	CASSVQGRYEQYF	TGTGCCAGCAGTGTACAGGGGCGGTACGAGCAGTACTTC
TRBD2	14	few	TRBV19	TRBJ2-7	CASSLSGRAHEQYF	TGTGCCAGTAGTTTAAGCGGGAGGGCCCACGAGCAGTACTTC
.	13	.	TRBV3-1/TRBV3-2	TRBJ1-1	CASSQIQGTEAFF	TGTGCCAGCAGCCAAATACAGGGTACTGAAGCTTTCTTT
.	15	.	TRBV18	TRBJ1-1	CASSLPGRRNTEAFF	TGTGCCAGCTCATTGCCTGGGCGACGGAACACTGAAGCTTTCTTT
TRBD2	15	.	TRBV2	TRBJ2-1	CASSERGRAYNEQFF	TGTGCCAGCAGTGAACGCGGGAGGGCATACAATGAGCAGTTCTTC
TRBD1	17	.	TRBV19	TRBJ1-2	CASSIRGQIQANYGYTF	TGTGCCAGTAGTATTAGGGGACAGATTCAAGCTAACTATGGCTACACCTTC
TRBD2	16	.	TRBV27	TRBJ2-1	CASSPLPVAGVDEQFF	TGTGCCAGCAGTCCCCTCCCGGTAGCGGGAGTGGATGAGCAGTTCTTC
.	17	.	TRBV15	TRBJ1-3	CATRSTDRMLSGNTIYF	TGTGCCACCAGAAGTACTGACAGGATGCTCTCTGGAAACACCATATATTTT
TRBD1	15	.	TRBV11-3	TRBJ2-1	CASSLRQGAGNEQFF	TGTGCCAGCAGCTTAAGGCAGGGGGCTGGCAATGAGCAGTTCTTC
.	12	.	TRBV7-3	TRBJ2-3	CASSPNTDTQYF	TGTGCCAGCAGCCCAAACACAGATACGCAGTATTTT
.	16	.	TRBV2	TRBJ1-4	CASRRSDSNPFEKLFF	TGTGCCAGCAGAAGATCAGACAGCAACCCATTTGAAAAACTGTTTTTT
.	15	.	TRBV11-2	TRBJ1-1	CASSPSPGSSTEAFF	TGTGCCAGCAGCCCTTCACCGGGATCGAGCACTGAAGCTTTCTTT
TRBD1	15	.	TRBV5-6	TRBJ1-5	CASSSQGVPNQPQHF	TGTGCCAGCAGCTCACAGGGGGTCCCCAATCAGCCCCAGCATTTT
.	15	.	TRBV4-1	TRBJ1-2	CASTPSPGGDYGYTF	TGCGCCAGCACCCCAAGCCCGGGAGGCGATTATGGCTACACCTTC
.	14	.	TRBV29-1	TRBJ2-7	CSVLPTGSSYEQYF	TGCAGCGTTCTGCCTACGGGTAGCTCCTACGAGCAGTACTTC
TRBD1	12	.	TRBV6-5	TRBJ1-1	CASSRGTVEAFF	TGTGCCAGCAGTCGAGGGACAGTTGAAGCTTTCTTT
TRBD2	16	.	TRBV7-6	TRBJ2-7	CASSLLAGASAYEQYF	TGTGCCAGCAGCCTCCTAGCGGGAGCGTCGGCCTACGAGCAGTACTTC